This entry is about one TCR beta chain. The sample originates from a study of T cell repertoires in ileal Crohn's disease. Study context: Operated complications were stricturing disease (approximately 61%) and penetrating disease (about 40%). Biopsies of the neoterminal ileum at postoperative colonoscopy form M6 samples.

Measured with immunoSEQ multiplex PCR; TCRdb has only the in-frame clones, and not every one. This table holds 55,000 to 65,000 clones, roughly nine tenths found once. The germline V gene has CDR1 SGHVS and CDR2 FQNEAQ. CDR3 length: 13 amino acids. The V and J ends lost 1 base and 7 bases respectively, with 11 bases between them. The time point denotes: neoterminal ileum biopsy at postoperative endoscopy, about 6 months after surgery. The chain has TRBV7-8 and TRBJ2-7; weak D call: TRBD1 (6 bases). The receptor's source is an adult with Crohn's disease. Sequencing input: ileal tissue. For the CDR3, the DNA is TGTGCCAGCAGCTTAGAGGGGGTAGGGGAGCAGTACGTC. The encoded protein is CASSLEGVGEQYV.